This T cell receptor (delta chain) was documented in a study of gamma-delta T cells after stem cell transplantation. Germline CDR1 GEAIGNYY, CDR2 EKD. With 4 bases removed from V and 4 bases from J, the gap between germline ends came to 27 bases. CDR3 size: 18 residues. TCRdb re-called the RT-PCR reads using CATT. The sample lists some 14,000 delta-chain clones; about 8.5% were seen once. The sample comprised gamma-delta T cells. The TCR was taken from a human donor. It is not recorded whose cells these are; they may come from a transplant donor. The rearrangement links TRDV2 to TRDJ1, with D maybe TRDD2 (6 bases). The CDR3 reads CACDPVSLPLVLDDKLIF. The CDR3 nucleotides are TGTGCCTGTGATCCGGTTAGCCTTCCCCTAGTGCTGGACGATAAACTCATCTTT.